This record covers a single T cell receptor beta chain. CDR1 and CDR2 (germline): SGHDT, YYEEEE. This CDR3 spans 14 amino acids. V was trimmed by 5 bases and J by 1 base, leaving 12 bases between them. TCRdb itself ran the 5' RACE reads through MiXCR, one entry per CDR3 protein. This sample has approximately 430,000 distinct CDR3 sequences, with less than 25% found just once. The data stem from a study of T-cell memory formation after mild COVID-19. V usage is TRBV5-6 and J usage is TRBJ2-5; D perhaps matches TRBD1 (5 bases). Specimen: PBMCs or a T cell subset sorted from them (not recorded which). This clonotype was obtained from an adult woman who had mild COVID-19 (a few samples of this study predate the infection). Cell type and time point are not known. CDR3 loop: CASSPQGRQETQYF. Written as DNA, the CDR3 is TGTGCCAGCAGTCCCCAGGGCCGCCAAGAGACCCAGTACTTC.